This TCR beta chain originates from a study of cytomegalovirus exposure and HLA in healthy donors. Study-level background: Most donors, 80% to 90% of around 400 genotyped, fell in the Caucasian-associated ancestry cluster. Whole-study findings and limits: Later on, a genetic analysis was performed. It linked a missense variant in DCLRE1C with V- and J-gene trimming of TCR beta. A later analysis revealed that TCR association rates differed between HLA loci, peaking at DRB1 and bottoming out at HLA-C.

On this clone: Its antigen remains unidentified.

Germline CDR1 is LGHNA and CDR2 is YNFKEQ. This CDR3 has 19 residues. With V trimmed by 0 bases and J by 0 bases, 11 bases remained unmatched. PCR used 60 Vbeta primers and 13 Jbeta primers. Profiled with immunoSEQ multiplex PCR; TCRdb holds only in-frame clones, not every one. Of 200,000 or so clones listed, approximately 81% are singletons. V gene TRBV4-2 combines with J gene TRBJ1-1; 9 bases agree with TRBD1. Sequencing was performed on PBMCs. This clonotype was sampled from a man aged 25-40 years in good health and CMV-seronegative. The CDR3 sequence: CASSQDIGQGITLNTEAFF. The CDR3 coding sequence is TGTGCCAGCAGCCAAGACATCGGACAGGGGATTACCTTGAACACTGAAGCTTTCTTT.